Listed here are 19 T cell receptor beta chains from one sample, sequenced in a study of T-cell reconstitution after alpha-beta-depleted transplantation in children. The library targeted TCRbeta and was prepared with unique molecular identifiers. TCRdb itself ran the PCR reads through MiXCR, one entry per CDR3 protein. The sample yields some 490,000 distinct CDR3 sequences, around an eighth seen once. The material was PBMCs from the stem cell graft donor, obtained from the stem cell graft. These TCRs come from a human donor who donated a stem cell graft to a child with combined immunodeficiency.

This clonotype has more than one count but fewer than ten. The chain carries TRBV5-1 and TRBJ2-1; D perhaps matches TRBD1 (7 bases). The CDR3 sequence is 15 residues long. Trimming removed 4 bases from V and 5 bases from J, with 16 bases in between. Germline CDR1 SGHRS, CDR2 YFSETQ. CDR3 sequence (DNA): TGCGCCAGCAGCACGGGGCAGGGGGGAGACAATGAGCAGTTCTTC. Amino acid sequence: CASSTGQGGDNEQFF.

Comments on this clonotype: A clone one base away is much larger, so this may be a read error. CDR3 coding DNA: TGCGACAGCAGCCCCCGACTAGCAGGTTCCTACAATGAGCAGTTCTTC. As protein: CDSSPRLAGSYNEQFF. The rearrangement links TRBV5-1 to TRBJ2-1; 7 nucleotides align to TRBD2. The CDR3 covers 16 residues. CDR1 and CDR2 (germline): SGHRS, YFSETQ.

The chain combines TRBV30 with TRBJ1-1; 8 bases are shared with TRBD1. Germline V gene data show CDR1 as GTSNPN and CDR2 as SVGIG (reference sequence). V trimming: 5 bases; J trimming: 1 base; junction bases outside the gene matches: 3. The CDR3 covers 13 residues. CDR3 in amino acids: CAWAGGENTEAFF. The CDR3 DNA is TGTGCCTGGGCAGGGGGCGAGAACACTGAAGCTTTCTTT.

The table lists this clonotype with many counts. This chain uses TRBV5-6 with TRBJ1-4, with 10 bases that match TRBD1. The CDR3 loop spans 16 amino acids. V trimming: 3 bases; J trimming: 5 bases; junction bases outside the gene matches: 7. Germline-derived CDR1 and CDR2 are SGHDT and YYEEEE. The CDR3 region has the DNA TGTGCCAGCAGCTCTCCGAGACAGGGGGCGAATGAAAAACTGTTTTTT. Its protein is CASSSPRQGANEKLFF.

V and J are TRBV12-3 or TRBV12-4 and TRBJ2-7, with no clear D. This CDR3 is built from 13 residues. Trimming took 5 bases from V and 0 from J, leaving 8 bases between them. As DNA, the CDR3 is TGTGCCAGCAGTAAGAGGAGCTCCTACGAGCAGTACTTC. Residues: CASSKRSSYEQYF.

This clonotype has more than one count but fewer than ten. The chain couples TRBV5-1 to TRBJ1-4; D ambiguous. The CDR3 has 15 residues. Germline V gives CDR1 SGHRS, CDR2 YFSETQ. Trimming pared 4 bases from V and 2 bases from J, leaving 12 bases between. The CDR3 protein is CASSLRTRTNEKLFF. CDR3 nucleotides: TGCGCCAGCAGCCTACGGACGAGGACTAATGAAAAACTGTTTTTT.

Written as DNA, the CDR3 is TGTGCCAGTAGTCAAGCAGGGGGGGGAAGCTCCTACAATGAGCAGTTCTTC. This translates into CASSQAGGGSSYNEQFF. The J gene is TRBJ2-1, the V gene TRBV19; the D gene could be TRBD1 or TRBD2 (7 bases each). V was trimmed by 5 bases and J by 0 bases, leaving 17 bases between them. There are 17 residues in the CDR3. Germline CDR1 LNHDA, CDR2 SQIVND (reference sequence).

The chain joins TRBV24-1 to TRBJ2-7; D is undetermined. The CDR3 length is 13 residues. Germline V gene sequence: CDR1 KGHDR, CDR2 SFDVKD. The ends were cut back, 3 bases at V and 6 bases at J, with 11 bases in the middle. CDR3 nucleotides: TGTGCCACCAGTGATGCGCGGAAGAGCGAGCAGTACTTC. Translating it yields CATSDARKSEQYF.

Many counts were recorded for this clonotype. This rearrangement joins TRBV11-3 to TRBJ2-1; TRBD2 is a possible D gene (6 bases). This CDR3 contains 13 residues. V was pared by 1 base and J by 10 bases, with 11 bases between. Germline V gene data show CDR1 as SGHNT and CDR2 as YENEEA. Written as DNA, the CDR3 is TGTGCCAGCAGCTTAGTGTTGGGGGGAGAGCAGTTCTTC. It translates to CASSLVLGGEQFF.

The chain carries TRBV30 and TRBJ2-2; the D is unclear. The germline V gene encodes CDR1 GTSNPN and CDR2 SVGIG (reference sequence). CDR3 length: 12 residues. V gave up 4 bases and J gave up 6 bases, with 9 bases separating them. CDR3 DNA: TGTGCCTGGACCCCGGGCCCCGGGGAGCTGTTTTTT. Translated, it gives CAWTPGPGELFF.

This clonotype was seen ten or more times. The CDR3 protein is CASSARELSGYTF. In nucleotides, the CDR3 is TGTGCCAGCAGCGCCAGGGAGCTGAGCGGCTACACCTTC. The gene calls are TRBV9 and TRBJ1-2, with D perhaps TRBD1 (5 bases). There are 13 residues in the CDR3. Germline V gene sequence: CDR1 SGDLS, CDR2 YYNGEE. The germline V and J ends were trimmed by 3 bases and 8 bases, with 14 bases remaining between them.

The V call is TRBV20-1, the J call TRBJ1-1; 7 bases map to TRBD1. J lost 7 bases, V lost 3 bases, and 5 bases had no gene match. The CDR3 is 12 amino acids. Germline V gene sequence: CDR1 DFQATT, CDR2 SNEGSKA (reference sequence). The CDR3 nucleotides read TGCAGTGCTAGGCTGACAGGGCTTGAAGCTTTCTTT. It encodes CSARLTGLEAFF.

The rearrangement joins TRBV6-1 to TRBJ1-4; no clear D. The CDR3 consists of 13 residues. Trimming removed 5 bases at V and 7 bases at J, with 11 bases between. Germline V gives CDR1 MNHNS, CDR2 SASEGT. The CDR3, as DNA: TGTGCCAGCAGTCCGGGGTTTTTTGAAAAACTGTTTTTT. Its protein product is CASSPGFFEKLFF.

Only a few counts were recorded for this clonotype. V and J are TRBV28 and TRBJ2-1, with 8 bases aligning to TRBD1. Germline trimming cut 6 bases from V and 3 bases from J; bases unmatched to any gene: 10. The germline gives CDR1 MDHEN, CDR2 SYDVKM. The CDR3 length is 16 residues. The DNA for the CDR3 is TGTGCCAGCAGACCTCCGGGACAGGTAGTCTACAATGAGCAGTTCTTC. It is translated as CASRPPGQVVYNEQFF.

Many counts were recorded for this clonotype. The rearrangement links TRBV12-3 or TRBV12-4 to TRBJ1-1; possible D gene TRBD1, 5 bases. The CDR3 is made up of 13 amino acids. V lost 5 bases to trimming and J lost 6 bases, with 13 bases between them. The CDR3 DNA sequence: TGTGCCAGCAGTGCCTCTTGGGGGGCTGAAGCTTTCTTT. It translates to CASSASWGAEAFF.

The chain's CDR3 is CASSPSQADTQYF. The CDR3, as DNA: TGTGCCAGCTCACCCTCACAGGCAGATACGCAGTATTTT. The chain carries TRBV18 and TRBJ2-3, with D maybe TRBD1 (5 bases). Between the trimmed V and J ends, which lost 3 bases and 4 bases, there was a span of 8 bases. The CDR3 length is 13 residues. Germline values: CDR1 KGHSH, CDR2 LQKENI.

This clonotype was seen only a few times. This chain links TRBV7-2 with TRBJ2-7; 7 bases agree with TRBD2. Germline V CDR1 and CDR2: SGHTA, FQGNSA. J lost 2 bases, V lost 6 bases, and 7 bases had no gene match. CDR3 length equals 14 residues. This chain's CDR3 is CASRNLAGPYEQYF. The CDR3 DNA reads TGTGCCAGCAGAAACTTAGCGGGTCCCTACGAGCAGTACTTC.

This clonotype was counted only a few times. CDR3 nucleotide sequence: TGTGCCAGCAGTTACCCTTGGCCCAATCAGCCCCAGCATTTT. Translating gives CASSYPWPNQPQHF. The chain has TRBV6-2 or TRBV6-3 and TRBJ1-5; D unclear. Trimming shortened V by 2 bases and J by 3 bases, and 8 bases separated the two germline ends. CDR1 and CDR2 (germline): MNHEY, SVGEGT. CDR3 length: 14 residues.

The sample holds many counts of this clonotype. This chain uses TRBV7-2 with TRBJ2-1; the D gene is possibly TRBD1 (6 bases). The CDR3 contains 14 residues. V lost 5 bases, J lost 4 bases, and 12 bases lay in between. Germline V CDR1 and CDR2: SGHTA, FQGNSA. CDR3 protein: CASSEDSLYNEQFF. The CDR3 DNA is TGTGCCAGCAGCGAGGACAGCCTTTACAATGAGCAGTTCTTC.